Each of the 3 T cell receptor beta chains below was sequenced from the same sample in a study of T cells after posttransplantation cyclophosphamide. TCRdb keeps only in-frame clones here, not all; method: immunoSEQ multiplex PCR. The sample lists about 21,000 clones, about 90% seen once, with about 7% in the top ten. Busulfan-fludarabine conditioning, marrow transplant, and cyclophosphamide on days +3 and +4 were administered. Sample: PBMCs, taken after allogeneic stem cell transplant with posttransplant cyclophosphamide. Receptors were obtained from a female patient in her thirties or forties who received an allogeneic stem cell transplant from a related donor, was CMV-positive, and had no GVHD. Some T cells may be the graft donor's.

This sequence joins TRBV19 and TRBJ2-3; possibly TRBD1 for D (6 bases). Trimming stripped 6 bases from V and 2 bases from J, with 15 bases between. Per the germline V gene, CDR1 is LNHDA and CDR2 is SQIVND (reference sequence). The CDR3 contains 15 residues. CDR3 amino acids: CASSPMGAFTDTQYF. CDR3 in DNA: TGTGCCAGTAGCCCGATGGGGGCCTTCACAGATACGCAGTATTTT.

The rearrangement links TRBV28 to TRBJ2-1; TRBD2 matches 9 bases. There are 11 residues in the CDR3. The V gene's germline CDR1 is MDHEN and CDR2 SYDVKM. V lost 6 bases, J lost 16 bases, and 7 bases stayed unmatched. The CDR3 here is CASSSGLACFF. Written as DNA, the CDR3 is TGTGCCAGCAGCTCGGGACTAGCATGTTTCTTC. The variable domain in full, with the rest retrieved from reference TRBV28 and TRBJ2-1, is DVKVTQSSRYLVKRTGEKVFLECVQDMDHENMFWYRQDPGLGLRLIYFSYDVKMKEKGDIPEGYSVSREKKERFSLILESASTNQTSMYLCASSSGLACFFGPGTRLTVL.

This chain links TRBV6-1 with TRBJ2-1; TRBD1 aligns across 12 bases. Germline trimming cut 7 bases from V and 8 bases from J; bases unmatched to any gene: 3. Germline CDR1 is MNHNS and CDR2 is SASEGT. The length of the CDR3 is 13 residues. The CDR3, as DNA: TGTGCCAGCACGGGACAGGGGGCCTATGAGCAGTTCTTC. This sequence encodes CASTGQGAYEQFF.